This entry describes one T cell receptor beta chain. Its cognate antigen has yet to be identified. No much larger clone exists at a distance of one base, and base qualities are not known. The source of the sample is a study of blood T cell repertoires in COVID-19 (dated by TCRdb to the early 2020s). Regarding the complete study: The collaborator samples originated in the United States, Italy and Spain and spanned the acute and convalescent phases of COVID-19. The material from the prospective study consisted of cDNA or gDNA derived from T cells, B-cell-depleted T cells, or PBMCs. Subjects who had been exposed to COVID-19, were actively infected with it, or had recovered from it provided the deeply sampled blood TCRbeta repertoires that made up the dataset. A freely available public database, intended as a resource for researchers studying the immune response to SARS-CoV-2, is where the repertoires were released. Samples came from the ongoing ImmuneRACE study (first 160 participants) plus 1,254 subjects from 6 global collaborators. Sample metadata almost always included a de-identified subject ID, COVID-19 status, age in years and sex. Where available, HLA class I and class II types were obtained from metadata supplied by the sample provider rather than from assay-based typing. General findings and caveats noted by the study authors: Clinical and demographic metadata were provided uncurated, with the amount varying by source and participant.

TCRbeta CDR3 regions were amplified from genomic DNA by means of the immunoSEQ Assay, a bias-controlled multiplex PCR. In the authors' own workflow: The number of nucleated cells in each sample was estimated by amplification of reference gene primers within the assay. Sequence reads were collapsed and filtered to measure the absolute abundance of every unique TCRbeta CDR3 rearrangement. For each sample, productive Simpson clonality was calculated as the square root of Simpson's diversity index over productive rearrangements. TCRdb retrieved this table from immuneACCESS and kept in-frame rearrangements only. Not all clones are present; in checked studies, unresolved V genes account for under half, and no reason is known for the remainder. Clonal size and the V and J genes are those of that table, whereas D and trimming came from the DNA. This sample has approximately 120,000 clones in its table, and about 70% of those were observed once. The top ten clonotypes cover about 6.3% of the sample.

The CDR3, cysteine through phenylalanine, is 16 amino acids long. Only CDR3 DNA remains: 48 bases, in frame from the first base. The germline V gene sets CDR1 to KGHDR and CDR2 to SFDVKD. The junction shows trimming of 3 bases on V and 3 bases on J, and the gene matches do not reach 6 bases of it. One collaborating source in Seattle enrolled patients while the patients were actively infected and followed the patients over time throughout the course of disease. The collaborating institutions used their own protocols to collect whole blood in K2EDTA tubes. For TCRbeta analysis, collaborators shipped samples in one of three forms: frozen whole blood, isolated PBMCs, or DNA extracted from either of those sample types.

This TCR derives from a man older than 75 with COVID-19, enrolled during active disease. The chain is assembled from TRBV24-1 and TRBJ1-5; the central 8 bases match TRBD1. Sequenced input: peripheral blood. The CDR3 region reads CATSDDRGWDNQPQHF. DNA sequence: TGTGCCACCAGTGATGACAGGGGATGGGACAATCAGCCCCAGCATTTT.